The clone carrying this T cell receptor (beta chain) was recorded a few times. Its antigen is as yet unknown. Cultured CD4+ T cell DNA underwent sequencing with the Oncomine TCR Beta short-read assay. Someone extracted genomic DNA from cultured CD4+ T cells. TCRdb reanalysed the PCR reads using MiXCR and keeps one entry per CDR3 protein. The sample records 15,000 to 20,000 distinct CDR3 sequences, under 45% being singletons. The sample's treatment: approximately nine-day PBMC culture with coronavirus spike peptide pools or control peptides (ViraFEST assay). This sample stems from a study of vaccination and CD4 T cells after COVID-19. On the study more broadly: Drawing of post-COVID samples took place a median around 100 days after diagnosis (range 35 to 161).

This CDR3 has 15 residues. CDR1 and CDR2 (germline): LNHDA, SQIVND (reference sequence). V lost 3 bases and J lost 6; bases outside the gene matches: 8. The clonotype comes from a human donor who had recovered from COVID-19. This sequence joins TRBV19 and TRBJ1-1; 9 bases line up with TRBD1. The source was CD4+ T cells from blood, cultured in vitro, collected before SARS-CoV-2 vaccination. In DNA, the CDR3 is TGTGCCAGTAGTATCCCGGGGGACAGGGTCCCTGAAGCTTTCTTT. This gives the protein CASSIPGDRVPEAFF.